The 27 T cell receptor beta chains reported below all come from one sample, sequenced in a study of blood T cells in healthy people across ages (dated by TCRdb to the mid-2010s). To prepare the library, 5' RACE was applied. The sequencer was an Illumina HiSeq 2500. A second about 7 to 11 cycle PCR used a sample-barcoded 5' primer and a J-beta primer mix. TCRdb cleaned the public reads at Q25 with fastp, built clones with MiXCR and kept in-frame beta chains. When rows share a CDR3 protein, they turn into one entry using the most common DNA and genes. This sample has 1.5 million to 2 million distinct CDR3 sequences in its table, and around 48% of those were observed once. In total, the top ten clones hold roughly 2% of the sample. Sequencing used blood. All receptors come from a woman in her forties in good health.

CDR3 protein: CASSWGTGGETQYF. The CDR3, as DNA: TGTGCCAGCAGTTGGGGGACAGGGGGAGAGACCCAGTACTTC. The chain joins TRBV27 to TRBJ2-5; 11 positions match TRBD1. This CDR3 is built from 14 residues. Germline trimming cut 4 bases from V and 4 bases from J; bases unmatched to any gene: 2. Germline V CDR1 and CDR2: MNHEY, SMNVEV (reference sequence).

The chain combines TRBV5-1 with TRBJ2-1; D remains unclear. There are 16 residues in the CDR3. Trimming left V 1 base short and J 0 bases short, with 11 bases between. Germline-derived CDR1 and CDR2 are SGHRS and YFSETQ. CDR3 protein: CASSLRPANSYNEQFF. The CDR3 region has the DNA TGCGCCAGCAGCTTGAGGCCCGCTAACTCCTACAATGAGCAGTTCTTC.

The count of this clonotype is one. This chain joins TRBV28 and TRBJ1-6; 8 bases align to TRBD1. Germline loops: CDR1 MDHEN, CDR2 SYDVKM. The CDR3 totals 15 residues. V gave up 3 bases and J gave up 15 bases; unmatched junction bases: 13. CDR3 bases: TGTGCCAGCAGTTTCCGGGACAGGTTAATACGGGACCTCCACTTT. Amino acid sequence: CASSFRDRLIRDLHF.

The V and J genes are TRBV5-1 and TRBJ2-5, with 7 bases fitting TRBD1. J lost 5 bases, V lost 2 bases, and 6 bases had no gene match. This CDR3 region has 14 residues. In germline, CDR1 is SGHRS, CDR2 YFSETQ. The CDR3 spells CASSLGQVWETQYF. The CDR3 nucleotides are TGCGCCAGCAGCTTAGGACAGGTCTGGGAGACCCAGTACTTC.

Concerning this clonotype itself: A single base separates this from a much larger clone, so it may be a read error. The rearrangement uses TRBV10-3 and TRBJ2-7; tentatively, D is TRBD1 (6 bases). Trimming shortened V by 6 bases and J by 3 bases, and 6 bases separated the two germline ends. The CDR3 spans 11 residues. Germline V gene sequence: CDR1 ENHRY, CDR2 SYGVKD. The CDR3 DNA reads TGTGCCATCAGACAGGGCTACGAGCAGTACTTC. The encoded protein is CAIRQGYEQYF.

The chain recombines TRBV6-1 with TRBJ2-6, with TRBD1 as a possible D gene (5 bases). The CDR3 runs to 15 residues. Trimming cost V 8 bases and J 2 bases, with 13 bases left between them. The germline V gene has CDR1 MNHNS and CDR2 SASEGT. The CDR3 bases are TGTGCCAGCGGGGCCGTTACTGCTGGGGCCAACGTCCTGACTTTC. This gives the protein CASGAVTAGANVLTF.

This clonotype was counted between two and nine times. CDR3 residues: CASSHDLRQGAGSGYTF. The DNA of the CDR3 is TGTGCCAGCAGTCACGACTTAAGACAGGGGGCCGGGAGTGGCTACACCTTC. The V gene is TRBV14, the J gene TRBJ1-2; 10 positions agree with TRBD1. This CDR3 spans 17 amino acids. Germline loops: CDR1 SGHDN, CDR2 FVKESK. With V trimmed by 6 bases and J by 7 bases, 17 bases remained unmatched. Combining the CDR3 with reference TRBV14 and TRBJ1-2 gives the whole variable domain EAGVTQFPSHSVIEKGQTVTLRCDPISGHDNLYWYRRVMGKEIKFLLHFVKESKQDESGMPNNRFLAERTGGTYSTLKVQPAELEDSGVYFCASSHDLRQGAGSGYTFGSGTRLTVV.

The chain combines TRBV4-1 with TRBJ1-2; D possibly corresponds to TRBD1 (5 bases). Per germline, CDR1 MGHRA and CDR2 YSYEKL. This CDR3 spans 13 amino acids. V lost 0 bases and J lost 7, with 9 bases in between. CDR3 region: CASSQDVGGGYTF. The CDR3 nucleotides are TGCGCCAGCAGCCAAGATGTTGGGGGTGGCTACACCTTC.

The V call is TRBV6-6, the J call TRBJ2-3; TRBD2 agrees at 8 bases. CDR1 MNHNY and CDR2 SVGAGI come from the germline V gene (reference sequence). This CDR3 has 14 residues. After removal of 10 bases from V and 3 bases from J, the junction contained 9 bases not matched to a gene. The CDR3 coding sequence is TGTGCCATCCTGTTTAGCGGGGAAACAGATACGCAGTATTTT. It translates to CAILFSGETDTQYF.

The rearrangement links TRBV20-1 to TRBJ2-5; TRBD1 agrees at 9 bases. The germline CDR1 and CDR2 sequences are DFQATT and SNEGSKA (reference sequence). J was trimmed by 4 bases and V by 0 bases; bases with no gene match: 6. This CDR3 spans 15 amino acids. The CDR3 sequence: CSARDSTGGGETQYF. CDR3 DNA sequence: TGCAGTGCTAGAGACTCGACAGGGGGGGGAGAGACCCAGTACTTC.

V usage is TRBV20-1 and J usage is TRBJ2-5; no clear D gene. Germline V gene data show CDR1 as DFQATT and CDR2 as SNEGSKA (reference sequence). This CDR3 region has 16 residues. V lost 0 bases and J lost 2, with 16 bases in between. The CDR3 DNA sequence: TGCAGTGCTAGAGACTTTGCCGTCCCTGGGCAAGAGACCCAGTACTTC. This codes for CSARDFAVPGQETQYF.

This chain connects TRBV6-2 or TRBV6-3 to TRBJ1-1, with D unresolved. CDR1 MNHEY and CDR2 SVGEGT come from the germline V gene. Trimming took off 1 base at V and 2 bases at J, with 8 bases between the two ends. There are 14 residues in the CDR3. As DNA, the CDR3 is TGTGCCAGCAGTTACTTTCGGGCTAACACTGAAGCTTTCTTT. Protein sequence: CASSYFRANTEAFF.

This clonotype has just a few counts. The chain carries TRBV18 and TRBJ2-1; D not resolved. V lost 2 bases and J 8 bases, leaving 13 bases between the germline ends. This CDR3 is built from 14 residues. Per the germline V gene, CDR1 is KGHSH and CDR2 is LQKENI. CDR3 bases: TGTGCCAGCTCACCAGGGTCAAGAAGATATGAGCAGTTCTTC. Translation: CASSPGSRRYEQFF.

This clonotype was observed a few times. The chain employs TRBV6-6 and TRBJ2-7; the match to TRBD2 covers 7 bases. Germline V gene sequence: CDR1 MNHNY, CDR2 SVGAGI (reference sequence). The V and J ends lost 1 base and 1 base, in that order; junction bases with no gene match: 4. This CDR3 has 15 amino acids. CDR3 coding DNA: TGTGCCAGCAGTTACTTTGGCGGGGGATCCTACGAGCAGTACTTC. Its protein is CASSYFGGGSYEQYF.

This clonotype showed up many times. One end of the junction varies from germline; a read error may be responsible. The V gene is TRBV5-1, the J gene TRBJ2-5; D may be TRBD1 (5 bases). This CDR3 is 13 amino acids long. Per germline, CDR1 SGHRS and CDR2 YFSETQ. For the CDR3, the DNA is TGTGCCAGCAGCTTAGACAGCCAAGAGACCCAGTACTTC. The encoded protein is CASSLDSQETQYF.

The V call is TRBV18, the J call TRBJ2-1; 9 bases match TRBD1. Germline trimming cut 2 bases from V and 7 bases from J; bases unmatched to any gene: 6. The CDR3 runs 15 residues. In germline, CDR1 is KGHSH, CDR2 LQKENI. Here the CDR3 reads CASSPWGQGKNEQFF. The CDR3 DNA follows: TGTGCCAGCTCACCATGGGGACAGGGCAAAAATGAGCAGTTCTTC.

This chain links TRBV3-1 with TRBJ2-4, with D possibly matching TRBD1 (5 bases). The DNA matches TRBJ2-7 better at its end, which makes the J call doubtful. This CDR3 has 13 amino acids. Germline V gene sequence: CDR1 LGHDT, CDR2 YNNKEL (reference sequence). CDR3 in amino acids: CASSQARANEQYF. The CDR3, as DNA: TGTGCCAGCAGCCAAGCCAGGGCCAACGAGCAGTACTTC.

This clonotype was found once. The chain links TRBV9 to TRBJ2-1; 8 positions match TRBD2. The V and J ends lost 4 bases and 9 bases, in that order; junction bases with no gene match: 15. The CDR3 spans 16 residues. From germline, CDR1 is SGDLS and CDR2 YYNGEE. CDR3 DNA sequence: TGTGCCAGCAGCCCCCCACGGGGGGGAGGGAAAATTGAGCAGTTCTTC. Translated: CASSPPRGGGKIEQFF. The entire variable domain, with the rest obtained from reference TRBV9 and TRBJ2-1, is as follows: DSGVTQTPKHLITATGQRVTLRCSPRSGDLSVYWYQQSLDQGLQFLIQYYNGEERAKGNILERFSAQQFPDLHSELNLSSLELGDSALYFCASSPPRGGGKIEQFFGPGTRLTVL.

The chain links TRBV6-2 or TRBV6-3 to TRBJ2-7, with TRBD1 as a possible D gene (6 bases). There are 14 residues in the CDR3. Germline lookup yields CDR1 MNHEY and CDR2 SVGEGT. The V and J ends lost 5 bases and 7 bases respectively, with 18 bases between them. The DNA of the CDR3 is TGTGCCAGCAGTCTTGATCAGGGGAGTTGGGAGCAGTACTTC. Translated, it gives CASSLDQGSWEQYF.

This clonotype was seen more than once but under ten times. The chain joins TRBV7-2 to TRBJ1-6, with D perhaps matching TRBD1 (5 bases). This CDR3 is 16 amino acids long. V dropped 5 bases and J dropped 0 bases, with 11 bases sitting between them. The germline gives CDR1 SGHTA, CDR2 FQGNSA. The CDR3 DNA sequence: TGTGCCAGCAGCCTACACAGGAGCTCCTATAATTCACCCCTCCACTTT. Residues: CASSLHRSSYNSPLHF.

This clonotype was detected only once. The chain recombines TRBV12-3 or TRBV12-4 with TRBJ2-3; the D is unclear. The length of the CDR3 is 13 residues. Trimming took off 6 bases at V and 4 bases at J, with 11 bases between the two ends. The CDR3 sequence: CASSRVLADTQYF. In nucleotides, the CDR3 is TGTGCCAGCAGCAGAGTGTTGGCAGATACGCAGTATTTT.

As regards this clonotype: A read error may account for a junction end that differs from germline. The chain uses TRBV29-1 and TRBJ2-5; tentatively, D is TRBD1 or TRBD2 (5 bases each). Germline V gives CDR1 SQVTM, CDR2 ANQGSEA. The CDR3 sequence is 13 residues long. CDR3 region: CSIERGPEGTQYF. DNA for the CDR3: TGCAGCATTGAGAGGGGCCCGGAAGGGACCCAGTACTTC.

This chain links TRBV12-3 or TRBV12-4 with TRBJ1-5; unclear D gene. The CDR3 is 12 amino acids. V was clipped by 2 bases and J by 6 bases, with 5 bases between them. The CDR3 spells CASSLIRQPQHF. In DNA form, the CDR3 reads TGTGCCAGCAGTTTAATCCGTCAGCCCCAGCATTTT.

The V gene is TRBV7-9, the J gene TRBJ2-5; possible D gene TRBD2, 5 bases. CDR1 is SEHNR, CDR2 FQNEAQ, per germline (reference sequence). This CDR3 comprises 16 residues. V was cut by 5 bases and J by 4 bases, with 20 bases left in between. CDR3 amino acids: CASSPPAVSSRETQYF. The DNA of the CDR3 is TGTGCCAGCAGCCCCCCAGCCGTGTCTAGCCGAGAGACCCAGTACTTC.

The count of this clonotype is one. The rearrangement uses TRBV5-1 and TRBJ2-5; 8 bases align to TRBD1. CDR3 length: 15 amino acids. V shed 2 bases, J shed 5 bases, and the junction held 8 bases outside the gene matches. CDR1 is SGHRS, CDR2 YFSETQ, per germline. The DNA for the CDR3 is TGCGCCAGCAGCTTAGCAGGGGGCGTAAGGGAGACCCAGTACTTC. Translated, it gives CASSLAGGVRETQYF.

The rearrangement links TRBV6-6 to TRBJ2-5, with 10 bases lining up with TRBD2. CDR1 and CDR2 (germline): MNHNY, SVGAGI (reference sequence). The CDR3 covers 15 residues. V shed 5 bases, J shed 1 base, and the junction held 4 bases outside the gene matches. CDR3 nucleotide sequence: TGTGCCAGCAGTAAGGGACTAGCGACCCAAGAGACCCAGTACTTC. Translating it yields CASSKGLATQETQYF.

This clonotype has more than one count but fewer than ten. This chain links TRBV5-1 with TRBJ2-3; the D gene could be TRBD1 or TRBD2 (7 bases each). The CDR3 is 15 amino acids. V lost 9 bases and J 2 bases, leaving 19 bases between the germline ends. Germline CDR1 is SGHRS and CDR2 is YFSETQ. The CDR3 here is CATTSGTAYTDTQYF. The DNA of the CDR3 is TGCGCCACCACCAGCGGGACAGCCTACACAGATACGCAGTATTTT.